This TCR beta chain was captured in a study of T cell changes during pregnancy in multiple sclerosis. The germline V gene has CDR1 SGHRS and CDR2 YFSETQ. J lost 3 bases, V lost 1 base, and 16 bases had no gene match. The CDR3 is 18 residues long. Method: immunoSEQ multiplex PCR; TCRdb's copy keeps in-frame clones and lacks some. The sample has 45,000 to 65,000 clones, roughly 91% seen once. This sample comprised CD4+ T cells from peripheral blood mononuclear cells, obtained in the third trimester of pregnancy. The TCR was taken from a female donor with multiple sclerosis, enrolled in a pregnancy study. This chain uses TRBV5-1 with TRBJ2-7, with 7 bases that match TRBD1. The CDR3 sequence: CASSLRGPTGQPLYEQYF. The CDR3 bases are TGCGCCAGCAGCTTGAGGGGCCCAACGGGACAGCCACTCTACGAGCAGTACTTC. The variable domain in full, completed from reference TRBV5-1 and TRBJ2-7, reads KAGVTQTPRYLIKTRGQQVTLSCSPISGHRSVSWYQQTPGQGLQFLFEYFSETQRNKGNFPGRFSGRQFSNSRSEMNVSTLELGDSALYLCASSLRGPTGQPLYEQYFGPGTRLTVT.